Listed here are 17 T cell receptor beta chains from one sample, sequenced in a study of blood T cell repertoires in COVID-19. Sequencing was performed with immunoSEQ multiplex PCR; in TCRdb, only in-frame clones are kept and a portion is missing. The repertoire has about 170,000 clones, approximately 86% of them found once; the top ten carry roughly 2.4%. The sequencing sample was made of peripheral blood. These receptors were obtained from a woman aged 80 or over with COVID-19, enrolled during active disease.

This clone was counted only a few times. The chain has TRBV3-1 (or the pseudogene TRBV3-2) and TRBJ2-1; D possibly corresponds to TRBD2 (5 bases). The CDR3 is 13 amino acids. Trimming took 1 base from V and 7 from J, leaving 8 bases between them. Germline-derived CDR1 and CDR2 are LGHDT and YNNKEL (reference sequence). The CDR3 DNA is TGTGCCAGCAGCCAAGCAGCGGTTAATGAGCAGTTCTTC. The encoded protein is CASSQAAVNEQFF.

The chain links TRBV7-9 to TRBJ1-4; TRBD1 is a possible D gene (5 bases). The CDR3 has 16 residues. Germline CDR1 is SEHNR and CDR2 is FQNEAQ (reference sequence). V lost 5 bases to trimming and J lost 0 bases, with 13 bases between them. As DNA, the CDR3 is TGTGCCAGCAGCACTCAGGGAATATCAACTAATGAAAAACTGTTTTTT. Translation: CASSTQGISTNEKLFF.

The rearrangement uses TRBV7-3 and TRBJ1-1; 7 bases line up with TRBD1. The CDR3 covers 14 residues. Germline values: CDR1 SGHTA, CDR2 FQGTGA. V gave up 5 bases and J gave up 5 bases; unmatched junction bases: 8. The CDR3 here is CASSPFGQVTEAFF. Written as DNA, the CDR3 is TGTGCCAGCAGCCCATTTGGACAGGTTACTGAAGCTTTCTTT.

V and J are TRBV28 and TRBJ1-3; D not certain. Looked up from germline, CDR1 is MDHEN and CDR2 is SYDVKM. The ends were cut back, 1 base at V and 0 bases at J, with 7 bases in the middle. CDR3 size: 15 residues. In nucleotides, the CDR3 is TGTGCCAGCAGTTTATTTGTCAGCTCTGGAAACACCATATATTTT. This translates into CASSLFVSSGNTIYF.

V is TRBV19 and J is TRBJ1-1; D is undetermined. CDR1 and CDR2 from the germline V gene are LNHDA and SQIVND (reference sequence). This CDR3 contains 14 residues. With 7 bases removed from V and 5 bases from J, the gap between germline ends came to 17 bases. The CDR3: CASMVRDIRTEAFF. CDR3 nucleotide sequence: TGTGCCAGTATGGTGAGGGATATCAGGACTGAAGCTTTCTTT.

The chain joins TRBV14 to TRBJ1-2; tentatively, D is TRBD1 (6 bases). The CDR3 is made up of 16 amino acids. Germline CDR1 SGHDN, CDR2 FVKESK. The V and J ends lost 0 bases and 2 bases respectively, with 13 bases between them. The CDR3 region is CASSQDTQGPNYGYTF. In DNA, the CDR3 is TGTGCCAGCAGCCAAGATACGCAGGGGCCCAACTATGGCTACACCTTC.

The CDR3 DNA reads as TGTGCCAGCAGTGACGGGACAGACTCTGGAAACACCATATATTTT. Translated, it gives CASSDGTDSGNTIYF. This chain joins TRBV28 and TRBJ1-3; 7 nucleotides match TRBD1. There are 15 residues in the CDR3. Trimming cost V 5 bases and J 0 bases; bases outside gene matches: 4. The germline CDR1 and CDR2 sequences are MDHEN and SYDVKM.

V is TRBV28 and J is TRBJ2-7, with 9 bases that match TRBD2. Germline lookup yields CDR1 MDHEN and CDR2 SYDVKM. The CDR3 is 18 residues long. The trim removed 3 bases at V and 4 bases at J, leaving 16 bases unmatched. CDR3 protein: CASSLTGTSFGGSYEQYF. Written as DNA, the CDR3 is TGTGCCAGCAGTTTGACCGGGACTAGCTTTGGCGGGTCTTACGAGCAGTACTTC. The full variable domain, rest sourced from reference TRBV28 and TRBJ2-7, is DVKVTQSSRYLVKRTGEKVFLECVQDMDHENMFWYRQDPGLGLRLIYFSYDVKMKEKGDIPEGYSVSREKKERFSLILESASTNQTSMYLCASSLTGTSFGGSYEQYFGPGTRLTVT.

The rearrangement uses TRBV5-1 and TRBJ2-2, with 7 bases fitting TRBD2. Germline V gene sequence: CDR1 SGHRS, CDR2 YFSETQ. V shed 0 bases and J 0 bases; nucleotides not matched to a gene: 11. This CDR3 has 19 residues. The CDR3 DNA sequence: TGCGCCAGCAGCTTGGCGGCTAGCGGTCTTCACGCGAACACCGGGGAGCTGTTTTTT. Residues: CASSLAASGLHANTGELFF.

The chain links TRBV29-1 to TRBJ2-3; TRBD2 agrees at 7 bases. J gave up 2 bases and V 2 bases, and 1 base lay outside the gene matches. The CDR3 spans 13 residues. Per germline, CDR1 SQVTM and CDR2 ANQGSEA. For the CDR3, the DNA is TGCAGCGTTGAAAGCGGGACCACAGATACGCAGTATTTT. Translation: CSVESGTTDTQYF.

The V call is TRBV3-1 (or the pseudogene TRBV3-2), the J call TRBJ2-2; D is perhaps TRBD1 (5 bases). Trimming cost V 9 bases and J 4 bases, with 9 bases left between them. CDR3 length: 12 residues. The V gene's germline CDR1 is LGHDT and CDR2 YNNKEL (reference sequence). CDR3 in amino acids: CASGQGTGELFF. Here the CDR3 DNA reads TGTGCCAGTGGTCAGGGCACCGGGGAGCTGTTTTTT.

The gene calls are TRBV27 and TRBJ2-7; a weak D match, TRBD1 (6 bases). Germline CDR1 MNHEY, CDR2 SMNVEV (reference sequence). Trimming took 2 bases from V and 4 from J, leaving 12 bases between them. There are 14 residues in the CDR3. CDR3 sequence: CASSLTRTAYEQYF. The CDR3 DNA is TGTGCCAGCAGTTTAACCAGGACAGCATACGAGCAGTACTTC.

The chain joins TRBV5-8 to TRBJ2-2; D gene ambiguous. Deletions cut 7 bases from V and 5 bases from J, with 18 bases between. CDR1 is SGHTS and CDR2 is YDEGEE in the germline V gene. This CDR3 has 15 residues. The CDR3 DNA reads TGTGCCAGCGGGCAGACCCTACCCTCAACCGGGGAGCTGTTTTTT. It translates to CASGQTLPSTGELFF. The complete variable domain, with remaining parts taken from reference TRBV5-8 and TRBJ2-2, reads EAGVTQSPTHLIKTRGQQATLRCSPISGHTSVYWYQQALGLGLQFLLWYDEGEERNRGNFPPRFSGRQFPNYSSELNVNALELEDSALYLCASGQTLPSTGELFFGEGSRLTVL.

This clone was detected a few times. The chain is built from TRBV7-8 and TRBJ1-6; 8 bases fit TRBD1. V dropped 1 base and J dropped 2; count of bases not matched to a gene: 4. Germline V lookup: CDR1 SGHVS, CDR2 FQNEAQ. The CDR3 length is 17 residues. DNA for the CDR3: TGTGCCAGCAGCTTAGGGACAGGGAGGACCTATAATTCACCCCTCCACTTT. Residues: CASSLGTGRTYNSPLHF.

This clone was picked up one time. The chain joins TRBV6-5 to TRBJ1-2; TRBD1 agrees at 7 bases. Germline V gives CDR1 MNHEY, CDR2 SVGAGI. The CDR3 is 15 amino acids. V trimming: 2 bases; J trimming: 5 bases; junction bases outside the gene matches: 8. The CDR3 DNA sequence: TGTGCCAGCAGTTACGTACCGGGACAGAAGTATGGCTACACCTTC. It codes for CASSYVPGQKYGYTF.

J is TRBJ1-2 and V is TRBV28; D is possibly TRBD1 (5 bases). The CDR3 loop spans 12 amino acids. Trimming took off 4 bases at V and 4 bases at J, with 7 bases between the two ends. Germline CDR1 MDHEN, CDR2 SYDVKM. The CDR3 spells CASSSTVYGYTF. CDR3 in DNA: TGTGCCAGCAGTTCGACAGTCTATGGCTACACCTTC.

The chain couples TRBV6-5 to TRBJ1-4; perhaps TRBD1 as D (6 bases). V lost 6 bases and J 4 bases, leaving 12 bases between the germline ends. Germline assignment: CDR1 MNHEY and CDR2 SVGAGI. The CDR3 length is 14 residues. In DNA, the CDR3 is TGTGCCAGCAGAAAGACAGGAAGTAATGAAAAACTGTTTTTT. It is translated as CASRKTGSNEKLFF.